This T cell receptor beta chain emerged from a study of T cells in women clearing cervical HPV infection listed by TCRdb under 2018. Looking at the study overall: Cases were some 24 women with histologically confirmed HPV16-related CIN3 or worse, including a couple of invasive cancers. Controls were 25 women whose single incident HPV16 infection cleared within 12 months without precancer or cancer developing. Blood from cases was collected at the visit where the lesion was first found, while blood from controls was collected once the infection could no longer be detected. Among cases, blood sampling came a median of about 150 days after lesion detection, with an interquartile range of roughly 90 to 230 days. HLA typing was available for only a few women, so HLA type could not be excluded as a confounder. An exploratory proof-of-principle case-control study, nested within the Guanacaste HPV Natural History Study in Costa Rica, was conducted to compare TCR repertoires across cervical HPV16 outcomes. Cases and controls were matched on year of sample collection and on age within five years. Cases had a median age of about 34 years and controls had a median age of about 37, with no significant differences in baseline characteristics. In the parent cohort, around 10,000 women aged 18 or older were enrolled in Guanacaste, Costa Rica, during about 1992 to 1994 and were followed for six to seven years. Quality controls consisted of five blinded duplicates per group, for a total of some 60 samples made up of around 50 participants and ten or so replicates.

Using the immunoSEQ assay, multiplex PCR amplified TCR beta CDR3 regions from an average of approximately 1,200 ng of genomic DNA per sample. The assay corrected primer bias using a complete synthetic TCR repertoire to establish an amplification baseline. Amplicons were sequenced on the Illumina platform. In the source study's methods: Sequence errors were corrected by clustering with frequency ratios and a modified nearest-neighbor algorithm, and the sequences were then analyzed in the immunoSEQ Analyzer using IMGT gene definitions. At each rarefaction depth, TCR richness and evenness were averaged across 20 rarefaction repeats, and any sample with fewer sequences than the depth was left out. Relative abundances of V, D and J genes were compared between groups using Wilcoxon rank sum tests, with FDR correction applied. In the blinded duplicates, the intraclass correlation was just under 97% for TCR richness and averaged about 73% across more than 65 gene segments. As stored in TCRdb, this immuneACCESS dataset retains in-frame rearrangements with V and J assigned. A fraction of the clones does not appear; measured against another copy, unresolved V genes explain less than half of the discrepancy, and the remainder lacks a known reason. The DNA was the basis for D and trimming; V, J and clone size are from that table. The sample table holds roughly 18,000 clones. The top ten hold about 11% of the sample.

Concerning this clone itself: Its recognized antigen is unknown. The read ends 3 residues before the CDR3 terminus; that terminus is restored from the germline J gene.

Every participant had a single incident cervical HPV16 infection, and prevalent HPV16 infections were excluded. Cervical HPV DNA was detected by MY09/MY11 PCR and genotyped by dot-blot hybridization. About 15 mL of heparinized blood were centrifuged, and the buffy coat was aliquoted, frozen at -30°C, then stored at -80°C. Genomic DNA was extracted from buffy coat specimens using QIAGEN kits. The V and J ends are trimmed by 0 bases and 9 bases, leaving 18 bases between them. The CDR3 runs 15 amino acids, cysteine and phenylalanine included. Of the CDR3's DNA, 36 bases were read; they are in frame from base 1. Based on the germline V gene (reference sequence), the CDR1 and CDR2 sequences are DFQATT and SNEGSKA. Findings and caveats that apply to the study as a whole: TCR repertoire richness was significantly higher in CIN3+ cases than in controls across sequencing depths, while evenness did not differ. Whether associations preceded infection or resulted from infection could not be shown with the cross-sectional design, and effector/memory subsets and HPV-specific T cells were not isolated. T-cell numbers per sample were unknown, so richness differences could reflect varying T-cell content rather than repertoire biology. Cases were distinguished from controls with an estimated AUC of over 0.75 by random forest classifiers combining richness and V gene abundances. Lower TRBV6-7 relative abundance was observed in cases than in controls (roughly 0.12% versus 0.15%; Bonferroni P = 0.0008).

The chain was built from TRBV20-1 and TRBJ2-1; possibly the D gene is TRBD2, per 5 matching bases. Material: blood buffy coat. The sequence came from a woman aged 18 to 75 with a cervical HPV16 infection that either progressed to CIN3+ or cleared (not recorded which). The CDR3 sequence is CSARDLASEVGEQFF. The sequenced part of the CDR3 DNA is TGCAGTGCTAGAGATCTAGCCTCTGAGGTCGGTGAG.